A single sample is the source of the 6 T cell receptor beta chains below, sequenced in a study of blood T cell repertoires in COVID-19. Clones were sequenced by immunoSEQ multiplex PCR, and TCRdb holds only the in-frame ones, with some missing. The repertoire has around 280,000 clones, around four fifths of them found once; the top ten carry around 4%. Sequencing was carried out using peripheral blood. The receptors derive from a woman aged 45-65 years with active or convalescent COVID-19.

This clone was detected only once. The CDR3 nucleotides read TGTGCCAGCAGTGAACGTAGCGGTTCGGAGGGCTACGAGCAGTACTTC. Encoded protein: CASSERSGSEGYEQYF. V gene TRBV6-1 combines with J gene TRBJ2-7; D perhaps matches TRBD2 (6 bases). Germline CDR1 reads MNHNS; CDR2 reads SASEGT. The CDR3 length is 16 residues. V was pared by 2 bases and J by 3 bases, with 17 bases between.

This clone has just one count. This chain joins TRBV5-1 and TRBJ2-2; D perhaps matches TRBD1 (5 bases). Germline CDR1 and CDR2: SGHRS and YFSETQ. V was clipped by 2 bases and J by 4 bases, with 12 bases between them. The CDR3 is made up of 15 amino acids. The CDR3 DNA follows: TGCGCCAGCAGCTTTGGGCAGGGTGGCACCGGGGAGCTGTTTTTT. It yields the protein CASSFGQGGTGELFF.

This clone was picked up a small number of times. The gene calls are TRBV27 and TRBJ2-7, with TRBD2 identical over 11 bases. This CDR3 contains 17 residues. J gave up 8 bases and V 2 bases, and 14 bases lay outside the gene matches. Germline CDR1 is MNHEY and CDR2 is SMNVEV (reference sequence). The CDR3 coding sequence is TGTGCCAGCAGTTTACCCTGGGTAGCGGGAGGGCCTCTGAAGCAGTACTTC. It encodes CASSLPWVAGGPLKQYF.

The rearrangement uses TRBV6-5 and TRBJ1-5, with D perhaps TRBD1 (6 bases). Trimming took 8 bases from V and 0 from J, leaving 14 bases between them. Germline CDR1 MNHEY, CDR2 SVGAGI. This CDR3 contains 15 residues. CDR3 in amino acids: CASLPDRFSNQPQHF. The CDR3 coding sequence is TGTGCCAGCCTTCCCGACAGGTTTAGCAATCAGCCCCAGCATTTT.

CDR3 coding DNA: TGTGCCAGCAGTTTAGGCGGGGGTTGGACTGAAGCTTTCTTT. Residues: CASSLGGGWTEAFF. This chain joins TRBV27 and TRBJ1-1, with D possibly TRBD1 on 5 matching bases. The V and J ends lost 2 bases and 5 bases respectively, with 12 bases between them. The CDR3 length is 14 residues. Germline V lookup: CDR1 MNHEY, CDR2 SMNVEV (reference sequence).

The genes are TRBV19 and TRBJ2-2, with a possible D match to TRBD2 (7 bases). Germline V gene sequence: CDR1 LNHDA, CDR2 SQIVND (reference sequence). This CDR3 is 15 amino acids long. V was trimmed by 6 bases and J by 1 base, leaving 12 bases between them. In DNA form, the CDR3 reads TGTGCCAGTAGCGGGGGGCCGGTGAACACCGGGGAGCTGTTTTTT. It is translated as CASSGGPVNTGELFF.